These 3 T cell receptor beta chains originate from one sample sequenced in a study of beta chain features in type 1 diabetes. As every portion of the isolated RNA was reverse transcribed, the sequencing read expressed TCRB transcripts. Using immunoSEQ multiplex PCR, the repertoire was profiled, and TCRdb retains in-frame clones only, with some absent. This sample has roughly 500,000 clones, with about an eighth found just once. Source material: naive CD4+ T cells from blood. These receptors were taken from a woman younger than 30 in good health.

This clone was detected a few times. This chain uses TRBV29-1 with TRBJ1-2, with D unresolved. Germline V CDR1 and CDR2: SQVTM, ANQGSEA. CDR3 length equals 11 residues. V lost 5 bases and J 4 bases, leaving 8 bases between the germline ends. DNA of the CDR3: TGCAGCGTTAGTCGGACCTATGGCTACACCTTC. It is translated as CSVSRTYGYTF.

This clone appeared a few times. The chain links TRBV4-1 to TRBJ2-5, with a weak D call TRBD2 (5 bases). With 2 bases removed from V and 4 bases from J, the gap between germline ends came to 14 bases. Germline V gene data show CDR1 as MGHRA and CDR2 as YSYEKL. The CDR3 loop spans 15 amino acids. CDR3 amino acids: CASSQLSIRGETQYF. In DNA, the CDR3 is TGCGCCAGCAGCCAACTATCGATTCGGGGAGAGACCCAGTACTTC.

V gene TRBV30 combines with J gene TRBJ2-7, with D possibly matching TRBD2 (5 bases). This CDR3 has 14 amino acids. CDR1 GTSNPN and CDR2 SVGIG come from the germline V gene (reference sequence). Between the trimmed V and J ends, which lost 5 bases and 0 bases, there was a span of 14 bases. CDR3: CAWSRDWGSYEQYF. CDR3 sequence (DNA): TGTGCCTGGTCACGGGATTGGGGCTCCTACGAGCAGTACTTC.